The 17 T cell receptor beta chains below were found in one sample sequenced in a study of T-cell memory formation after mild COVID-19. A single record per CDR3 protein comes from TCRdb applying MiXCR to the 5' RACE reads. The sample lists some 210,000 distinct CDR3 sequences, 8% to 11% occurring once. The specimen was PBMCs or a T cell subset sorted from them (not recorded which). The receptors here all came from a man aged 18-30 years who had mild COVID-19 (a few samples of this study predate the infection). Cell type and time point are not known.

The CDR3 DNA follows: TGTGCCACCAGTGATATGGGGGACACCGGGGAGCTGTTTTTT. The encoded protein is CATSDMGDTGELFF. The J gene is TRBJ2-2, the V gene TRBV24-1; D is perhaps TRBD1 or TRBD2 (5 bases each). The CDR3 is made up of 14 amino acids. The germline V and J ends were trimmed by 3 bases and 3 bases, with 7 bases remaining between them. Germline CDR1 and CDR2: KGHDR and SFDVKD.

This clonotype was seen a few times. The chain links TRBV14 to TRBJ1-5, with 11 bases aligning to TRBD1. The V gene end was trimmed by 3 bases and the J gene end by 5 bases; junction bases not matched to a gene: 9. The CDR3 has 17 residues. Germline-derived CDR1 and CDR2 are SGHDN and FVKESK. CDR3 region: CASSHGPDRGLDQPQHF. CDR3 bases: TGTGCCAGCAGCCACGGGCCGGACAGGGGGCTCGATCAGCCCCAGCATTTT.

CDR3 sequence reads: CASSLDRRSGNTIYF. Written as DNA, the CDR3 is TGTGCCAGCAGCCTCGACAGACGATCTGGAAACACCATATATTTT. This chain connects TRBV7-3 to TRBJ1-3, with a tentative D call TRBD1 (5 bases). V lost 5 bases and J 1 base, leaving 12 bases between the germline ends. Per germline, CDR1 SGHTA and CDR2 FQGTGA. The CDR3 has 15 amino acids.

This clonotype was picked up a small number of times. The rearrangement uses TRBV13 and TRBJ2-3, with D perhaps TRBD2 (6 bases). V lost 4 bases, J lost 5 bases, and 10 bases lay in between. Germline CDR1 reads PRHDT; CDR2 reads FYEKMQ (reference sequence). This CDR3 has 13 amino acids. CDR3 in amino acids: CASSSGGEDTQYF. The DNA for the CDR3 is TGTGCCAGCAGCTCCGGGGGAGAAGATACGCAGTATTTT.

This clonotype was recorded a few times. This sequence joins TRBV5-5 and TRBJ1-6, with 12 bases aligning to TRBD1. The CDR3 is made up of 19 amino acids. Germline values: CDR1 SGHKS, CDR2 YYEKEE (reference sequence). Unmatched junction bases numbered 8, after V lost 1 base and J lost 3 bases. The CDR3 sequence: CASSLFGTGGSGYNSPLHF. CDR3 coding DNA: TGTGCCAGCAGCTTGTTTGGGACAGGGGGCTCTGGCTATAATTCACCCCTCCACTTT.

This clonotype was picked up a small number of times. The chain uses TRBV7-8 and TRBJ2-1; D unclear. The CDR3 is 12 amino acids. Germline CDR1 is SGHVS and CDR2 is FQNEAQ. V gave up 0 bases and J gave up 12 bases, with 9 bases separating them. CDR3: CASSLAGERQFF. Here the CDR3 DNA reads TGTGCCAGCAGCTTAGCAGGTGAGCGGCAGTTCTTC.

Notes on this clonotype: The germline gene is not matched at one end of the junction; a read error may be the cause. The chain is built from TRBV9 and TRBJ2-3; D possibly corresponds to TRBD1 (6 bases). CDR1 and CDR2 from the germline V gene are SGDLS and YYNGEE. The CDR3 spans 15 residues. CDR3 DNA sequence: TGTGCTAGCAGCTCCTGGGACACTTCCACAGATACGCAGTATTTT. Translated: CASSSWDTSTDTQYF.

The V gene is TRBV20-1, the J gene TRBJ2-7; 8 bases map to TRBD1. This CDR3 has 13 amino acids. Germline trimming cut 3 bases from V and 1 base from J; bases unmatched to any gene: 2. From germline, CDR1 is DFQATT and CDR2 SNEGSKA (reference sequence). CDR3 protein: CSASRGPSYEQYV. The CDR3 DNA sequence: TGCAGTGCTAGCAGGGGGCCGTCCTACGAGCAGTACGTC.

The genes are TRBV19 and TRBJ2-3, with D possibly being TRBD2 (6 bases). The germline V and J ends were trimmed by 3 bases and 6 bases, with 13 bases remaining between them. Germline V gene sequence: CDR1 LNHDA, CDR2 SQIVND (reference sequence). CDR3 length: 14 residues. CDR3 amino acids: CASSIWGEDDTQYF. The CDR3 nucleotides read TGTGCCAGTAGTATTTGGGGGGAGGATGATACGCAGTATTTT.

This clonotype was picked up a small number of times. A read error may produce the germline difference seen at one junction end. The chain couples TRBV7-9 to TRBJ1-2; a possible D gene is TRBD1 (6 bases). CDR1 SEHNR and CDR2 FQNEAQ come from the germline V gene (reference sequence). The CDR3 contains 15 residues. The CDR3 sequence: CASSSAPGTYYSYTF. CDR3 nucleotides: TGTGCCAGCAGCTCTGCCCCCGGGACATACTATAGCTACACCTTC.

The J gene is TRBJ1-1, the V gene TRBV7-9; D unclear. Germline CDR1 and CDR2: SEHNR and FQNEAQ (reference sequence). Trimming left V 5 bases short and J 6 bases short, with 13 bases between. The CDR3 totals 13 residues. CDR3 sequence (DNA): TGTGCCAGCAGCGCAAACTCGGGCTCTGAAGCTTTCTTT. Its translation: CASSANSGSEAFF.

This clonotype appeared many times. This chain connects TRBV18 to TRBJ1-2; 7 nucleotides line up with TRBD1. V dropped 3 bases and J dropped 7; count of bases not matched to a gene: 11. The CDR3 is 15 residues long. The germline gives CDR1 KGHSH, CDR2 LQKENI. In DNA, the CDR3 is TGTGCCAGCTCACCGGATGCGACAGGGCTGCTTGGCTACACCTTC. Protein: CASSPDATGLLGYTF. Filled out from reference TRBV18 and TRBJ1-2, the complete variable domain reads NAGVMQNPRHLVRRRGQEARLRCSPMKGHSHVYWYRQLPEEGLKFMVYLQKENIIDESGMPKERFSAEFPKEGPSILRIQQVVRGDSAAYFCASSPDATGLLGYTFGSGTRLTVV.

In this sample, this clonotype turned up a few times. The chain combines TRBV4-3 with TRBJ1-1, with TRBD1 identical over 9 bases. Trimming at V came to 2 bases and at J to 1 base, leaving 2 bases not matched to a gene. CDR1 LGHNA and CDR2 YSLEER come from the germline V gene. This CDR3 has 15 residues. The CDR3 loop reads CASSQPGQGNTEAFF. The CDR3 coding sequence is TGCGCCAGCAGCCAACCGGGACAGGGGAACACTGAAGCTTTCTTT.

This clonotype was detected only a few times. The V and J genes are TRBV7-8 and TRBJ1-2; D unresolved. CDR1 and CDR2 from the germline V gene are SGHVS and FQNEAQ. The CDR3 runs to 15 residues. Trimming left V 0 bases short and J 7 bases short, with 15 bases between. The CDR3 DNA reads as TGTGCCAGCAGCTTAGCAATTGAATTCCGGGCTGGCTACACCTTC. This encodes CASSLAIEFRAGYTF.

This clonotype came up a few times. The chain uses TRBV21-1 and TRBJ1-2; TRBD1 reflects the table's D call only, with no check against the DNA. TRBV21-1 is noted as a pseudogene. This CDR3 has 14 amino acids. The DNA of the CDR3 is TGTGCCAGCAGCGGGACAGGGACTAACTATGGCTACACCTTC. Amino acids: CASSGTGTNYGYTF.

This clonotype showed up many times. The gene calls are TRBV5-1 and TRBJ2-1; maybe TRBD2 (6 bases). Germline V gene sequence: CDR1 SGHRS, CDR2 YFSETQ. The CDR3 runs 13 residues. Trimming shortened V by 2 bases and J by 5 bases, and 8 bases separated the two germline ends. The CDR3 DNA sequence: TGCGCCAGCAGCTTTGGCGGGGACAATGAGCAGTTCTTC. Its translation is CASSFGGDNEQFF. Drawing the rest from reference TRBV5-1 and TRBJ2-1, the complete variable domain is KAGVTQTPRYLIKTRGQQVTLSCSPISGHRSVSWYQQTPGQGLQFLFEYFSETQRNKGNFPGRFSGRQFSNSRSEMNVSTLELGDSALYLCASSFGGDNEQFFGPGTRLTVL.

In this sample, this clonotype turned up a few times. V gene TRBV18 combines with J gene TRBJ1-6; D unresolved. This CDR3 is 16 amino acids long. V was clipped by 3 bases and J by 8 bases, with 17 bases between them. Germline loops: CDR1 KGHSH, CDR2 LQKENI. The CDR3 DNA is TGTGCCAGCTCACCGGAGGGTACCGTGAACTATTCACCCCTCCACTTT. It translates to CASSPEGTVNYSPLHF. Full variable domain (missing parts from reference TRBV18 and TRBJ1-6): NAGVMQNPRHLVRRRGQEARLRCSPMKGHSHVYWYRQLPEEGLKFMVYLQKENIIDESGMPKERFSAEFPKEGPSILRIQQVVRGDSAAYFCASSPEGTVNYSPLHFGNGTRLTVT.